A single sample is the source of the 27 T cell receptor beta chains below, sequenced in a study of cytomegalovirus exposure and HLA in healthy donors. Both 60 Vbeta primers and 13 Jbeta primers went into the PCR. Libraries were prepared by immunoSEQ multiplex PCR; TCRdb keeps only in-frame clonotypes and omits some of them. The sample yields some 120,000 clones, around 78% seen once. Material: PBMCs. Every receptor here comes from a man in his sixties in good health and CMV-seropositive.

The chain uses TRBV2 and TRBJ1-3; the match to TRBD1 covers 8 bases. This CDR3 is built from 15 residues. V shed 8 bases, J shed 0 bases, and the junction held 6 bases outside the gene matches. Germline V lookup: CDR1 SNHLY, CDR2 FYNNEI. CDR3 DNA sequence: TGTGCCAGCGGAGGACAGGGACGCTCTGGAAACACCATATATTTT. It encodes CASGGQGRSGNTIYF.

This clone was observed once. The rearrangement uses TRBV5-4 and TRBJ2-5; 8 nucleotides match TRBD2. CDR1 is SGHNT, CDR2 YYREEE, per germline (reference sequence). The CDR3 loop spans 13 amino acids. V gave up 4 bases and J gave up 4 bases; unmatched junction bases: 3. CDR3 residues: CASSPGGRETQYF. The CDR3 DNA follows: TGTGCCAGCAGCCCGGGGGGGAGAGAGACCCAGTACTTC.

This clone was seen only once. The DNA for the CDR3 is TGTGCCAGCAGTCCCCGCGGCTCCTACGAGCAGTACTTC. Protein product: CASSPRGSYEQYF. The chain combines TRBV2 with TRBJ2-7; D is undetermined. Deletions cut 5 bases from V and 0 bases from J, with 8 bases between. The CDR3 length is 13 residues. Germline V gene data show CDR1 as SNHLY and CDR2 as FYNNEI.

This clone turned up a few times. This chain connects TRBV5-1 to TRBJ1-1, with D hard to call. Germline values: CDR1 SGHRS, CDR2 YFSETQ. V was clipped by 4 bases and J by 4 bases, with 14 bases between them. The CDR3 extends over 14 amino acids. CDR3 bases: TGCGCCAGCAGCATTCGGGGAAGAGGCACTGAAGCTTTCTTT. Its protein product is CASSIRGRGTEAFF.

The gene calls are TRBV2 and TRBJ2-5; D is uncertain. V was pared by 0 bases and J by 3 bases, with 8 bases between. The germline V gene encodes CDR1 SNHLY and CDR2 FYNNEI. The length of the CDR3 is 14 residues. The CDR3 protein is CASSEAPNKETQYF. CDR3 coding DNA: TGTGCCAGCAGTGAAGCGCCCAACAAAGAGACCCAGTACTTC.

This chain links TRBV10-3 with TRBJ2-1, with 13 bases identical to TRBD2. Germline values: CDR1 ENHRY, CDR2 SYGVKD. V lost 10 bases and J lost 5; bases outside the gene matches: 2. This CDR3 spans 13 amino acids. The DNA for the CDR3 is TGTGCCACTACTAGCGGGGGGGACAATGAGCAGTTCTTC. Amino acid sequence: CATTSGGDNEQFF.

This sequence joins TRBV19 and TRBJ2-7; the D is unclear. CDR1 LNHDA and CDR2 SQIVND come from the germline V gene (reference sequence). This CDR3 spans 13 amino acids. The V end was cut by 5 bases, the J end by 4 bases, with 12 bases between. CDR3 in amino acids: CASSPSLRYEQYF. The CDR3 DNA is TGTGCCAGTAGTCCGAGCCTCCGGTACGAGCAGTACTTC.

The rearrangement joins TRBV9 to TRBJ1-5; tentative D call: TRBD1 (5 bases). CDR1 and CDR2 (germline): SGDLS, YYNGEE. Deletions cut 4 bases from V and 6 bases from J, with 14 bases between. This CDR3 contains 14 residues. In DNA, the CDR3 is TGTGCCAGCAGCAAAGACCCCGGGGGTCAGCCCCAGCATTTT. It specifies CASSKDPGGQPQHF.

This clone was counted between two and nine times. The chain couples TRBV4-1 to TRBJ1-4; unclear D gene. This CDR3 is built from 17 residues. Trimming cost V 3 bases and J 3 bases, with 17 bases left between them. CDR1 is MGHRA and CDR2 is YSYEKL in the germline V gene. Here the CDR3 DNA reads TGCGCCAGCAGCCACACATTTGTTCGTGGCCCTAATGAAAAACTGTTTTTT. Protein sequence: CASSHTFVRGPNEKLFF.

This clone was seen more than once but under ten times. The rearrangement uses TRBV5-1 and TRBJ2-7; TRBD2 might be the D (6 bases). CDR1 SGHRS and CDR2 YFSETQ come from the germline V gene. Between the trimmed V and J ends, which lost 4 bases and 6 bases, there was a span of 11 bases. This CDR3 contains 12 residues. CDR3 sequence reads: CASSRGESEQYF. The CDR3 DNA reads TGCGCCAGCAGCCGCGGGGAAAGCGAGCAGTACTTC.

The chain links TRBV7-9 to TRBJ1-2; TRBD1 agrees at 7 bases. Germline CDR1 reads SEHNR; CDR2 reads FQNEAQ (reference sequence). CDR3 length equals 16 residues. V lost 5 bases to trimming and J lost 4 bases; unmatched junction nucleotides: 13. The CDR3 nucleotides are TGTGCCAGCAGCACCCCCGGGACAGCGTCCAGCTATGGCTACACCTTC. It encodes CASSTPGTASSYGYTF.

The chain is built from TRBV9 and TRBJ2-1; TRBD2 matches at 14 bases. CDR1 and CDR2 from the germline V gene are SGDLS and YYNGEE. The CDR3 extends over 17 amino acids. The V gene end was trimmed by 0 bases and the J gene end by 6 bases; junction bases not matched to a gene: 5. CDR3: CASSVGGLAGDSNEQFF. The CDR3 DNA follows: TGTGCCAGCAGCGTAGGGGGACTAGCGGGGGACTCCAATGAGCAGTTCTTC. Using reference TRBV9 and TRBJ2-1 for the parts outside the CDR3, the full variable domain is DSGVTQTPKHLITATGQRVTLRCSPRSGDLSVYWYQQSLDQGLQFLIQYYNGEERAKGNILERFSAQQFPDLHSELNLSSLELGDSALYFCASSVGGLAGDSNEQFFGPGTRLTVL.

The V call is TRBV6-1, the J call TRBJ1-1; D remains unclear. The germline V gene has CDR1 MNHNS and CDR2 SASEGT. There are 13 residues in the CDR3. V was trimmed by 1 base and J by 10 bases, leaving 13 bases between them. CDR3 sequence: CASSEVGGRGAFF. CDR3 nucleotide sequence: TGTGCCAGCAGTGAAGTTGGAGGCCGAGGAGCTTTCTTT.

V gene TRBV25-1 combines with J gene TRBJ2-5; D might be TRBD2 (7 bases). The V end lost 4 bases, the J end lost 11 bases, and 14 bases lay between the germline ends. CDR3 size: 12 residues. Germline loops: CDR1 MGHDK, CDR2 SYGVNS. CDR3 coding DNA: TGTGCCAGCAGTGGTGAGGGAGGGGGGCAGTACTTC. This encodes CASSGEGGGQYF.

Turning to this clone: A junction end diverges from the germline sequence, so it may reflect a read error. V usage is TRBV30 and J usage is TRBJ2-5, with a weak D call TRBD2 (5 bases). Germline assignment: CDR1 GTSNPN and CDR2 SVGIG (reference sequence). The CDR3 has 14 amino acids. CDR3 sequence reads: CAWSLWGVQQTQYF. The DNA of the CDR3 is TGTGCCTGGAGTTTGTGGGGAGTCCAACAGACCCAGTACTTC.

The V gene is TRBV29-1, the J gene TRBJ2-2; no clear D gene. The ends were cut back, 6 bases at V and 4 bases at J, with 18 bases in the middle. CDR1 SQVTM and CDR2 ANQGSEA come from the germline V gene. The CDR3 length is 15 residues. CDR3 DNA sequence: TGCAGCGTCGACGGTCGAGGATCCGGCACCGGGGAGCTGTTTTTT. It is translated as CSVDGRGSGTGELFF.

The chain couples TRBV4-1 to TRBJ1-5; TRBD1 is a possible D gene (6 bases). Per germline, CDR1 MGHRA and CDR2 YSYEKL. Trimming shortened V by 0 bases and J by 4 bases, and 10 bases separated the two germline ends. The CDR3 extends over 15 amino acids. CDR3 sequence (DNA): TGCGCCAGCAGCCAAGAACCAGGGGCTAATCAGCCCCAGCATTTT. Translating gives CASSQEPGANQPQHF.

V and J are TRBV5-4 and TRBJ1-4; D unclear. Trimming stripped 4 bases from V and 0 bases from J, with 13 bases between. The length of the CDR3 is 16 residues. CDR1 is SGHNT and CDR2 is YYREEE in the germline V gene (reference sequence). The CDR3 DNA is TGTGCCAGCAGCCAAGTCTACGGGACAACTAATGAAAAACTGTTTTTT. This encodes CASSQVYGTTNEKLFF.

The chain joins TRBV5-1 to TRBJ1-5; D remains ambiguous. Germline V CDR1 and CDR2: SGHRS, YFSETQ. The CDR3 loop spans 13 amino acids. The V end was cut by 0 bases, the J end by 7 bases, with 8 bases between. CDR3 sequence: CASSLEPVQPQHF. The CDR3 nucleotides read TGCGCCAGCAGCTTGGAGCCGGTGCAGCCCCAGCATTTT.

A note on this clone: The junction and the germline gene differ at one end; a read error may be behind it. V usage is TRBV4-1 and J usage is TRBJ1-6; the match to TRBD1 covers 7 bases. The CDR3 covers 15 residues. Germline CDR1 and CDR2: MGHRA and YSYEKL. The CDR3 DNA reads as TGTGCCAGCAAACAGGGGCCAACTTTAAATTCACCCCTCCACTTT. As protein: CASKQGPTLNSPLHF.

J is TRBJ1-3 and V is TRBV10-3; 7 bases match TRBD1. CDR1 ENHRY and CDR2 SYGVKD come from the germline V gene. Losses at the gene ends were 0 bases for V and 0 bases for J; bases not matched to a gene: 2. CDR3 length equals 16 residues. The chain's CDR3 is CAISESGQISGNTIYF. DNA of the CDR3: TGTGCCATCAGTGAGTCGGGACAGATCTCTGGAAACACCATATATTTT.

There are a few counts of this clone. The chain couples TRBV6-5 to TRBJ1-5; the D is unclear. This CDR3 is 14 amino acids long. Germline V lookup: CDR1 MNHEY, CDR2 SVGAGI. With 0 bases removed from V and 5 bases from J, the gap between germline ends came to 8 bases. CDR3 in amino acids: CASSYSEADQPQHF. The CDR3 DNA follows: TGTGCCAGCAGTTACTCGGAGGCGGATCAGCCCCAGCATTTT.

This clone occurred once. The V and J genes are TRBV19 and TRBJ1-5, with TRBD1 identical over 9 bases. This CDR3 comprises 15 residues. The germline gives CDR1 LNHDA, CDR2 SQIVND (reference sequence). V trimming: 6 bases; J trimming: 7 bases; junction bases outside the gene matches: 10. The CDR3: CASSYRDRVDQPQHF. As DNA, the CDR3 is TGTGCCAGTAGCTACCGGGACAGGGTTGACCAGCCCCAGCATTTT.

This clone was seen more than once but under ten times. The chain recombines TRBV11-1 with TRBJ2-3, with 14 bases identical to TRBD2. Germline V lookup: CDR1 SGHAT, CDR2 FQDESV (reference sequence). The trim removed 5 bases at V and 4 bases at J, leaving 2 bases unmatched. This CDR3 contains 15 residues. The CDR3, as DNA: TGTGCCAGCAGCGCGACTAGCGGGGGGGCAGATACGCAGTATTTT. Translation: CASSATSGGADTQYF.

There are a few counts of this clone. This chain connects TRBV5-4 to TRBJ2-3, with 12 positions matching TRBD2. The CDR3 is 16 residues long. V lost 4 bases and J lost 3; bases outside the gene matches: 6. Germline V gives CDR1 SGHNT, CDR2 YYREEE (reference sequence). The CDR3 reads CASSPSGGAGTDTQYF. For the CDR3, the DNA is TGTGCCAGCAGCCCTAGCGGGGGGGCTGGGACAGATACGCAGTATTTT.

The V call is TRBV6-6, the J call TRBJ2-5; the match to TRBD2 covers 8 bases. The V gene end was trimmed by 5 bases and the J gene end by 5 bases; junction bases not matched to a gene: 4. The CDR3 spans 13 residues. Germline V gives CDR1 MNHNY, CDR2 SVGAGI (reference sequence). The CDR3 sequence is CASSLGLAETQYF. CDR3 sequence (DNA): TGTGCCAGCAGTCTTGGACTAGCTGAGACCCAGTACTTC.

The chain has TRBV2 and TRBJ2-3; D remains ambiguous. CDR1 and CDR2 from the germline V gene are SNHLY and FYNNEI. Trimming removed 4 bases at V and 6 bases at J, with 5 bases between. The CDR3 length is 11 residues. CDR3 region: CASSVGDTQYF. The DNA for the CDR3 is TGTGCCAGCAGTGTTGGCGATACGCAGTATTTT.